This note documents a single TCR beta chain sequence. The record originates from a study of blood T cell repertoires in COVID-19. Study background: The United States, Italy and Spain provided the acute and convalescent COVID-19 samples. Nucleic acid was either cDNA or gDNA, and it came from T cells, B-cell-depleted T cells, or PBMCs.

The CDR3 contains 14 residues. Germline CDR1 and CDR2: LGHDT and YNNKEL (reference sequence). Trimming removed 6 bases at V and 2 bases at J, with 13 bases between. Study processing details: It was from reference gene primer amplification that nucleated cell counts were estimated. Method: immunoSEQ multiplex PCR; TCRdb's copy keeps in-frame clones and lacks some. V, J and clone size are taken as reported in that table, and D and trimming were inferred from the DNA itself. The table records around 30,000 clones, around 90% of them present only once. Specimen: peripheral blood. This receptor was obtained from a man aged 80 or over with acute or convalescent COVID-19. This chain connects TRBV3-1 (or the pseudogene TRBV3-2) to TRBJ1-2; D may be TRBD1 (6 bases). The CDR3 here is CASRPGVQNYGYTF. In DNA form, the CDR3 reads TGTGCCAGCAGACCAGGGGTTCAGAACTATGGCTACACCTTC.